One TCR beta chain is described in this entry. This sample was taken from a study of cytomegalovirus exposure and HLA in healthy donors. This CDR3 contains 12 residues. V shed 8 bases and J 3 bases; nucleotides not matched to a gene: 7. The V gene's germline CDR1 is GTSNPN and CDR2 SVGIG (reference sequence). The PCR used 60 Vbeta and 13 Jbeta primers. This table comes from immunoSEQ multiplex PCR, and its TCRdb copy is limited to in-frame clones, with some not included. The sample spans just over 80,000 clones; the ten largest clones claim 1.1%. The chain recombines TRBV30 with TRBJ2-7, with 7 bases fitting TRBD1. The sample consisted of PBMCs. This TCR was recovered from a woman in her twenties or thirties in good health and CMV-seronegative. The DNA for the CDR3 is TGTGCCGGGAAGGGACAGCTCTACGAGCAGTACTTC. Encoded protein: CAGKGQLYEQYF.